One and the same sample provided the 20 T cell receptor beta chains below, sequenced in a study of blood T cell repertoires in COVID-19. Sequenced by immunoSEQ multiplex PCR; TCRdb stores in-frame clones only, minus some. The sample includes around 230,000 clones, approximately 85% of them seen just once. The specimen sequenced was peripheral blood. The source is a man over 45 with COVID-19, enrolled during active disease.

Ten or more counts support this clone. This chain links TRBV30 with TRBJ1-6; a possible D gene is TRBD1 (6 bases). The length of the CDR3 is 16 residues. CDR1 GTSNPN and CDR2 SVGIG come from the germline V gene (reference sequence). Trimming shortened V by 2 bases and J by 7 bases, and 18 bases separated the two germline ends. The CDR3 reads CAWSPRQVSVNSPLHF. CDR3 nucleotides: TGTGCCTGGAGTCCCAGACAGGTTTCTGTCAATTCACCCCTCCACTTT.

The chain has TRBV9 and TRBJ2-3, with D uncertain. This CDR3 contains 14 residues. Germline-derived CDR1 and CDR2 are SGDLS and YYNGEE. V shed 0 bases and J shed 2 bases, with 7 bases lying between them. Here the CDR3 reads CASSVVAITDTQYF. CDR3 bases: TGTGCCAGCAGCGTAGTAGCTATCACAGATACGCAGTATTTT.

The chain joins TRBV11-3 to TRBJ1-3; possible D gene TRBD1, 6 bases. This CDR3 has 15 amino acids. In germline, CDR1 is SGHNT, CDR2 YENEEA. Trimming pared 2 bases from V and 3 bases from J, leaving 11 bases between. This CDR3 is CASSLLGASGNTIYF. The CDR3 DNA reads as TGTGCCAGCAGCTTACTGGGGGCAAGTGGAAACACCATATATTTT.

The CDR3 DNA reads TGTGCCAGCGGGTCGAGGGCTCGAGGTGGCTATGGCTACACCTTC. Translating it yields CASGSRARGGYGYTF. This rearrangement joins TRBV6-5 to TRBJ1-2; D not resolved. Germline V gene sequence: CDR1 MNHEY, CDR2 SVGAGI. CDR3 length: 15 amino acids. V was shortened by 8 bases and J by 4 bases, with 20 bases between the two germline ends.

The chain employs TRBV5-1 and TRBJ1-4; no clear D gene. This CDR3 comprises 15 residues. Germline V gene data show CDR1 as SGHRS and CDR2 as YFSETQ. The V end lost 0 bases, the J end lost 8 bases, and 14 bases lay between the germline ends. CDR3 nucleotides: TGCGCCAGCAGCTTGGCTGCGGGTTTCGGGGAAAAACTGTTTTTT. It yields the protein CASSLAAGFGEKLFF.

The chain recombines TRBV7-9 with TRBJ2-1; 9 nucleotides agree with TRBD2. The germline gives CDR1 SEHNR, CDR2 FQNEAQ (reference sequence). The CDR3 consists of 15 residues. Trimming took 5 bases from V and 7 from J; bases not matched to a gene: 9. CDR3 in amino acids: CASSAPWTSENEQFF. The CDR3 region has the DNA TGTGCCAGCAGCGCCCCTTGGACTAGCGAAAATGAGCAGTTCTTC.

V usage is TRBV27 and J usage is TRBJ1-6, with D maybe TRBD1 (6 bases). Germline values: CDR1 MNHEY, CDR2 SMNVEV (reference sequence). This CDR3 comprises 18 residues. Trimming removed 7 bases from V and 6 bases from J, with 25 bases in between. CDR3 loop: CASTHEPIQGSRNSPLHF. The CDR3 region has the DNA TGTGCCAGCACCCATGAGCCCATACAGGGCTCGCGTAATTCACCCCTCCACTTT.

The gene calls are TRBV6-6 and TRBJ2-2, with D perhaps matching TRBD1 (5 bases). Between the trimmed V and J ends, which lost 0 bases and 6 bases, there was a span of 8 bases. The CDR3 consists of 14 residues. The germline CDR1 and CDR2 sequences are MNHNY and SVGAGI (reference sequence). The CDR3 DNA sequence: TGTGCCAGCAGTTACTCGATAGGGGCCGGGGAGCTGTTTTTT. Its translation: CASSYSIGAGELFF.

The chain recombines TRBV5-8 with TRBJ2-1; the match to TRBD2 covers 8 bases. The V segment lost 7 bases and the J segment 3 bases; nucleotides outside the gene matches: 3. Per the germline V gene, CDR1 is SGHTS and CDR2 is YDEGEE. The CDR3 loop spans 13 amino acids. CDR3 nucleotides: TGTGCCAGCGTGCTAGCGGGCTACAATGAGCAGTTCTTC. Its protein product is CASVLAGYNEQFF.

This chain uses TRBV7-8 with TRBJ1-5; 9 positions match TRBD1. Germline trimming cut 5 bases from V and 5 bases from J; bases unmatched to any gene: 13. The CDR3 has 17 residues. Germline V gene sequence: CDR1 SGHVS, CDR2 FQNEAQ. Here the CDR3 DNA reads TGTGCCAGCAGCATCTCCGGGACAGGGATGCTTGATCAGCCCCAGCATTTT. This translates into CASSISGTGMLDQPQHF.

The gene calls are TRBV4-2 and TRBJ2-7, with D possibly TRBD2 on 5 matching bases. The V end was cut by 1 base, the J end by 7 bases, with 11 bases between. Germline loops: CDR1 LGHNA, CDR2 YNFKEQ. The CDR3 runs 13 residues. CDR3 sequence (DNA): TGTGCCAGCAGCCAAGTTACGGGGAATGAGCAGTACTTC. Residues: CASSQVTGNEQYF.

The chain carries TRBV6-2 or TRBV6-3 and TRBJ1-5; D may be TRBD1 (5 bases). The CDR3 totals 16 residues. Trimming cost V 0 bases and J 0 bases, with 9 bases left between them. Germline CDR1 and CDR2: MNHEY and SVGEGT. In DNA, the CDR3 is TGTGCCAGCAGTTACTCAGACAGATATAGCAATCAGCCCCAGCATTTT. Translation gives CASSYSDRYSNQPQHF.

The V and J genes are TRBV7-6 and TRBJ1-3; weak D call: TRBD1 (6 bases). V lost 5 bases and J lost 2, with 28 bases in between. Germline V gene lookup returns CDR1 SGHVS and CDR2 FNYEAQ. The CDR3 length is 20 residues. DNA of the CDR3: TGTGCCAGCAGCCCCTCCGGGACATTCGAGGACTGGGCACCTGGAAACACCATATATTTT. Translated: CASSPSGTFEDWAPGNTIYF.

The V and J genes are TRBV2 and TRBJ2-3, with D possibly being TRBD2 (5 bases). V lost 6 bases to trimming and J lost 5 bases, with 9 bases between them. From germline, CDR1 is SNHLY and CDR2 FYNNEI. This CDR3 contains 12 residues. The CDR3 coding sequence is TGTGCCAGCAGGCGAGAGGGAGATACGCAGTATTTT. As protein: CASRREGDTQYF.

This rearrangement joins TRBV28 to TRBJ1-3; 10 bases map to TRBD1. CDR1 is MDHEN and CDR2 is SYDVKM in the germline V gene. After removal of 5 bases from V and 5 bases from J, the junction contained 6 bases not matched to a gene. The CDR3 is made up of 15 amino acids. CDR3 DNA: TGTGCCAGCAGTCTATCGGGACAGGGGAGAAACACCATATATTTT. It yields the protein CASSLSGQGRNTIYF.

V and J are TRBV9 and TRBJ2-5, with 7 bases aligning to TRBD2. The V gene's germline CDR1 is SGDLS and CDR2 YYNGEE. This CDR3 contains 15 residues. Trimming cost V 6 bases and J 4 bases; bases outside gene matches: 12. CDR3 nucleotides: TGTGCCAGCACCCTAAGCGGGGCCGGGGGAGAGACCCAGTACTTC. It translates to CASTLSGAGGETQYF.

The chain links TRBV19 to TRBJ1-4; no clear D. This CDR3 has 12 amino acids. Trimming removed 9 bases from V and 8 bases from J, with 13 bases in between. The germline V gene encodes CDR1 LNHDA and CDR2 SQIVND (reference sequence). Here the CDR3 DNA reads TGTGCCAGGGAAGTCTCCGGGGAAAAACTGTTTTTT. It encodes CAREVSGEKLFF.

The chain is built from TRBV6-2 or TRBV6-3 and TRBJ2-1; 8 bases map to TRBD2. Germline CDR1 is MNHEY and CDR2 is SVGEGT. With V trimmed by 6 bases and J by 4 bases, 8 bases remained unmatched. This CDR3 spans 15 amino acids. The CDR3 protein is CASSDSRGVYNEQFF. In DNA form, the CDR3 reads TGTGCCAGCAGCGACTCGCGGGGGGTATACAATGAGCAGTTCTTC.

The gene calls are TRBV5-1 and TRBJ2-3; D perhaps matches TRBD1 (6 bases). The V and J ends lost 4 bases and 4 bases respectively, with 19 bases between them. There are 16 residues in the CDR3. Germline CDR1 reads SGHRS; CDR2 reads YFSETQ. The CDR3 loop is CASSPGVAYGADTQYF. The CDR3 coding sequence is TGCGCCAGCAGCCCAGGGGTAGCCTACGGGGCAGATACGCAGTATTTT.

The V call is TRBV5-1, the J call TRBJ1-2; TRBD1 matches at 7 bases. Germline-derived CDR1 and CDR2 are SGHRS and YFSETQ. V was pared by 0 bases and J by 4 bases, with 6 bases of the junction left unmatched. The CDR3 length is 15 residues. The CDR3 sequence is CASSLGGQVAYGYTF. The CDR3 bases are TGCGCCAGCAGCTTGGGCGGACAGGTTGCCTATGGCTACACCTTC.